This TCR beta chain was captured in a study of CD8 T cells in ankylosing spondylitis. This clonotype occurred a few times. The target antigen is unknown. Study conclusions and caveats: There were earlier reports of some motif variants in reactive arthritis synovial fluid and blood. Eight highly homologous variants made up a TCR beta motif, and this motif appeared characteristic of ankylosing spondylitis blood.

TCRdb called the 5' RACE reads again in MiXCR, with one record for every CDR3 protein. The sample has roughly 230,000 distinct CDR3 sequences, roughly 18% seen once. The CDR3 is 15 residues long. J lost 6 bases, V lost 1 base, and 8 bases had no gene match. The germline CDR1 and CDR2 sequences are LNHDA and SQIVND (reference sequence). The specimen was blood, either unsorted or a sorted T cell fraction (not recorded which). The chain combines TRBV19 with TRBJ1-1; the match to TRBD1 covers 7 bases. The sequence was collected from a male donor with ankylosing spondylitis or in good health (not recorded which). The CDR3 DNA reads as TGTGCCAGTAGTATAGGTCGGACAGGAGGAGCTGAAGCTTTCTTT. Translating gives CASSIGRTGGAEAFF.